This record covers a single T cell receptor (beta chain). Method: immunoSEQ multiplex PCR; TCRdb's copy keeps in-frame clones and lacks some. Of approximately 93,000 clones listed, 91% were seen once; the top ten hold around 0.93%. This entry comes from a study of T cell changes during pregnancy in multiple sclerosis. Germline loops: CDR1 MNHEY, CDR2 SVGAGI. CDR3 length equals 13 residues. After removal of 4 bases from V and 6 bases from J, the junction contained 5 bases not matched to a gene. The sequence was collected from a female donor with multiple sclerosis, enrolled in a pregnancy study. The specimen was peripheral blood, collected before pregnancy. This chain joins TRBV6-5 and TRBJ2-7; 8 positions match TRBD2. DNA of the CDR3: TGTGCCAGCAGTTTGGGACTAGAGGGCGAGCAGTACTTC. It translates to CASSLGLEGEQYF.